A single sample gave rise to the 25 T cell receptor beta chains below, sequenced in a study of regulatory T cells in long-lasting Graves disease. Time point defined: persistent/refractory GD, antithyroid drugs over 5 years with positive TRAb. The TCR library was made from RNA extracted from PBMCs. To make TCR beta libraries, researchers used iRepertoire HTBI primers and Arm-PCR of CDR3 regions. TCRdb ran MiXCR on the multiplex PCR reads and lists one entry per CDR3 protein. The table lists about 470,000 distinct CDR3 sequences, less than 25% of them singletons. The specimen was peripheral blood mononuclear cells (PBMCs), collected when the disease was refractory, from a patient treated with antithyroid drugs. The receptor source for this set is a female donor with Graves disease.

The sample holds many counts of this clonotype. The chain joins TRBV27 to TRBJ1-5; the match to TRBD1 covers 7 bases. This CDR3 comprises 16 residues. J lost 0 bases, V lost 5 bases, and 7 bases had no gene match. The germline gives CDR1 MNHEY, CDR2 SMNVEV (reference sequence). The CDR3 spells CASSTSTGYSNQPQHF. CDR3 sequence (DNA): TGTGCCAGCAGTACCTCGACAGGGTATAGCAATCAGCCCCAGCATTTT.

This clonotype has a count of ten or more. The rearrangement links TRBV20-1 to TRBJ2-5; 10 bases map to TRBD2. Germline CDR1 DFQATT, CDR2 SNEGSKA (reference sequence). This CDR3 comprises 14 residues. V shed 5 bases and J 4 bases; nucleotides not matched to a gene: 7. CDR3 residues: CSAPAGGLGETQYF. The CDR3 DNA is TGCAGTGCTCCAGCGGGAGGGCTGGGAGAGACCCAGTACTTC.

This clonotype was seen repeatedly, ten times or more. The chain is built from TRBV6-1 and TRBJ1-6; D is unresolved. CDR3 length equals 14 residues. The V gene's germline CDR1 is MNHNS and CDR2 SASEGT. Trimming shortened V by 3 bases and J by 3 bases, and 6 bases separated the two germline ends. CDR3 nucleotide sequence: TGTGCCAGCAGTGACGGCTACTATAATTCACCCCTCCACTTT. Protein sequence: CASSDGYYNSPLHF.

This clonotype has more than one count but fewer than ten. This chain uses TRBV6-4 with TRBJ2-7; D ambiguous. The ends were cut back, 5 bases at V and 1 base at J, with 15 bases in the middle. There are 15 residues in the CDR3. Germline V gene lookup returns CDR1 MRHNA and CDR2 SNTAGT. CDR3 amino acids: CASSILHDTSYEQYF. CDR3 bases: TGTGCCAGCAGTATTCTTCATGATACATCCTACGAGCAGTACTTC.

This chain connects TRBV3-1 to TRBJ1-2; D is ambiguous. V was cut by 1 base and J by 8 bases, with 14 bases left in between. This CDR3 spans 14 amino acids. CDR1 is LGHDT, CDR2 YNNKEL, per germline (reference sequence). The CDR3 here is CASSQGTSGGGYTF. The DNA for the CDR3 is TGTGCCAGCAGCCAAGGGACGTCGGGAGGGGGCTACACCTTC.

This clonotype has ten or more counts. Here the CDR3 reads CASSPGGAGGYTF. The DNA for the CDR3 is TGTGCCAGCAGCCCAGGGGGGGCAGGCGGCTACACCTTC. The genes are TRBV12-3 or TRBV12-4 and TRBJ1-2; 7 bases fit TRBD1. With V trimmed by 6 bases and J by 8 bases, 9 bases remained unmatched. CDR3 size: 13 residues.

This clonotype was found once. The chain employs TRBV4-3 and TRBJ2-7, with D tentatively TRBD2 (6 bases). Germline CDR1 and CDR2: LGHNA and YSLEER. The length of the CDR3 is 15 residues. V lost 2 bases to trimming and J lost 6 bases, with 17 bases between them. CDR3 amino acids: CASSQNAGSDSEQYF. CDR3 sequence (DNA): TGCGCCAGCAGCCAAAATGCGGGATCGGACTCCGAGCAGTACTTC.

V is TRBV6-1 and J is TRBJ2-3; 7 bases are shared with TRBD1. Unmatched junction bases numbered 2, after V lost 4 bases and J lost 1 base. The CDR3 totals 14 residues. Germline assignment: CDR1 MNHNS and CDR2 SASEGT. Here the CDR3 reads CASSVDRGTDTQYF. CDR3 sequence (DNA): TGTGCCAGCAGTGTCGACAGGGGCACAGATACGCAGTATTTT.

This clonotype was recorded at least ten times. The rearrangement uses TRBV28 and TRBJ2-7; D ambiguous. The CDR3 consists of 11 residues. The V gene lost 5 bases and the J gene lost 2 bases, with 4 bases spanning the gap. The V gene's germline CDR1 is MDHEN and CDR2 SYDVKM. The DNA of the CDR3 is TGTGCCAGCAGTCCGACCTACGAGCAGTACTTC. This translates into CASSPTYEQYF.

The gene calls are TRBV5-5 and TRBJ2-5; 11 nucleotides align to TRBD2. The junction had 9 bases not matched to a gene; V was cut back by 9 bases and J by 2 bases. From germline, CDR1 is SGHKS and CDR2 YYEKEE (reference sequence). This CDR3 has 15 amino acids. DNA for the CDR3: TGTGCCACCTCAAAACTAGCGGGGGAACAAGAGACCCAGTACTTC. Its protein is CATSKLAGEQETQYF.

In its sample, this clonotype was seen many times. The genes are TRBV12-5 and TRBJ2-5; D gene uncertain. Germline-derived CDR1 and CDR2 are LGHNT and FRNRAP. CDR3 length: 14 residues. V dropped 3 bases and J dropped 5 bases, with 13 bases sitting between them. In nucleotides, the CDR3 is TGTGCTAGTGGTTTTGATACGCGTTGGGAGACCCAGTACTTC. Translated, it gives CASGFDTRWETQYF.

This clonotype was seen ten or more times. This rearrangement joins TRBV11-1 to TRBJ2-7; D gene uncertain. Germline V gene data show CDR1 as SGHAT and CDR2 as FQDESV (reference sequence). CDR3 length: 14 amino acids. With 1 base removed from V and 0 bases from J, the gap between germline ends came to 7 bases. The CDR3 DNA reads TGTGCCAGCAGCTTAGGGTGGGACTCCTACGAGCAGTACTTC. It specifies CASSLGWDSYEQYF. The full variable domain, completed using reference TRBV11-1 and TRBJ2-7, is EAEVAQSPRYKITEKSQAVAFWCDPISGHATLYWYRQILGQGPELLVQFQDESVVDDSQLPKDRFSAERLKGVDSTLKIQPAELGDSAMYLCASSLGWDSYEQYFGPGTRLTVT.

This sequence joins TRBV19 and TRBJ2-7, with a tentative D call TRBD1 (6 bases). This CDR3 region has 16 residues. Germline CDR1 reads LNHDA; CDR2 reads SQIVND (reference sequence). V was trimmed by 0 bases and J by 6 bases, leaving 18 bases between them. The CDR3 DNA sequence: TGTGCCAGTAGTATAGATCTGTTCGGACAGTTACGCGAGCAGTACTTC. Its protein product is CASSIDLFGQLREQYF. Full variable domain (remainder filled in from reference TRBV19 and TRBJ2-7): DGGITQSPKYLFRKEGQNVTLSCEQNLNHDAMYWYRQDPGQGLRLIYYSQIVNDFQKGDIAEGYSVSREKKESFPLTVTSAQKNPTAFYLCASSIDLFGQLREQYFGPGTRLTVT.

This clonotype showed up many times. This chain connects TRBV2 to TRBJ2-5, with 11 positions matching TRBD2. CDR1 and CDR2 (germline): SNHLY, FYNNEI. Trimming took 2 bases from V and 3 from J; bases not matched to a gene: 8. The CDR3 loop spans 17 amino acids. In nucleotides, the CDR3 is TGTGCCAGCAGTGAACTAGCGGGAGGAGTATGGGAAGAGACCCAGTACTTC. This codes for CASSELAGGVWEETQYF.

This sequence joins TRBV6-5 and TRBJ2-5; no clear D. The germline gives CDR1 MNHEY, CDR2 SVGAGI. This CDR3 region has 17 residues. Trimming took off 0 bases at V and 2 bases at J, with 16 bases between the two ends. CDR3: CASSYSGLQNTQETQYF. Here the CDR3 DNA reads TGTGCCAGCAGTTACTCAGGGCTCCAGAATACACAAGAGACCCAGTACTTC.

There are a few counts of this clonotype. The chain employs TRBV19 and TRBJ2-7; the D gene is possibly TRBD2 (5 bases). Germline CDR1 reads LNHDA; CDR2 reads SQIVND (reference sequence). V was clipped by 6 bases and J by 5 bases, with 17 bases between them. The CDR3 contains 14 residues. The chain's CDR3 is CASSNILFGDEQYF. CDR3 bases: TGTGCCAGTAGCAATATATTATTCGGGGACGAGCAGTACTTC.

This clonotype occurred many times. The rearrangement uses TRBV29-1 and TRBJ1-4; D unresolved. There are 13 residues in the CDR3. CDR1 is SQVTM, CDR2 ANQGSEA, per germline. V was cut by 6 bases and J by 4 bases, with 12 bases left in between. DNA of the CDR3: TGCAGCGTAACCTCCGGGAGTAATGAAAAACTGTTTTTT. Protein product: CSVTSGSNEKLFF. Using reference TRBV29-1 and TRBJ1-4 for the parts outside the CDR3, the full variable domain is SAVISQKPSRDICQRGTSLTIQCQVDSQVTMMFWYRQQPGQSLTLIATANQGSEATYESGFVIDKFPISRPNLTFSTLTVSNMSPEDSSIYLCSVTSGSNEKLFFGSGTQLSVL.

This clonotype was seen ten or more times. The CDR3 DNA follows: TGTGCCAGCAGCGATGGGACTAGCGGGCCTTTCTCCTACGAGCAGTACTTC. Amino acids: CASSDGTSGPFSYEQYF. V is TRBV3-1 and J is TRBJ2-7, with TRBD2 matching over 12 bases. CDR3 size: 17 residues. The germline CDR1 and CDR2 sequences are LGHDT and YNNKEL (reference sequence). Unmatched junction bases numbered 8, after V lost 5 bases and J lost 0 bases.

This clonotype has a count of ten or more. V gene TRBV7-4 combines with J gene TRBJ2-5, with a possible D match to TRBD2 (5 bases). V was clipped by 1 base and J by 2 bases, with 8 bases between them. The germline V gene has CDR1 SGHVT and CDR2 SQSDAQ. CDR3 length: 14 residues. The CDR3 region has the DNA TGTGCCAGCAGCTTAGTAGGAGGACAAGAGACCCAGTACTTC. This sequence encodes CASSLVGGQETQYF.

CDR3 amino acids: CASSLVRIPSDEQYF. CDR3 coding DNA: TGCGCCAGCAGCTTGGTTAGGATTCCGTCGGACGAGCAGTACTTC. The chain employs TRBV5-1 and TRBJ2-7; D is unresolved. Trimming left V 0 bases short and J 5 bases short, with 15 bases between. Germline assignment: CDR1 SGHRS and CDR2 YFSETQ. The CDR3 sequence is 15 residues long.

This clonotype appeared many times. The chain couples TRBV28 to TRBJ1-6; D not certain. Between the trimmed V and J ends, which lost 4 bases and 0 bases, there was a span of 13 bases. CDR3 length: 17 residues. Germline lookup yields CDR1 MDHEN and CDR2 SYDVKM. The CDR3 loop is CASSSSSSGSYNSPLHF. The CDR3 DNA sequence: TGTGCCAGCAGTTCCTCATCGTCGGGCTCCTATAATTCACCCCTCCACTTT.

The V gene is TRBV6-1, the J gene TRBJ2-1; TRBD2 might be the D (5 bases). This CDR3 region has 14 residues. V was clipped by 7 bases and J by 0 bases, with 10 bases between them. In germline, CDR1 is MNHNS, CDR2 SASEGT. CDR3 DNA: TGTGCCAGCATTCCGGCGGGCTCCTACAATGAGCAGTTCTTC. Amino acid sequence: CASIPAGSYNEQFF.

This clonotype was detected ten times or more. This chain connects TRBV12-3 or TRBV12-4 to TRBJ2-2; the D gene is possibly TRBD2 (5 bases). The CDR3 has 16 amino acids. The V end lost 6 bases, the J end lost 0 bases, and 14 bases lay between the germline ends. In DNA form, the CDR3 reads TGTGCCAGCAGCGTTGCGGGCAACTCGAACACCGGGGAGCTGTTTTTT. Its translation is CASSVAGNSNTGELFF.

V and J are TRBV20-1 and TRBJ1-6, with D unclear. The CDR3 totals 14 residues. Looked up from germline, CDR1 is DFQATT and CDR2 is SNEGSKA (reference sequence). V was pared by 5 bases and J by 3 bases, with 11 bases between. Here the CDR3 reads CSAEVLNYNSPLHF. CDR3 bases: TGCAGTGCTGAGGTTCTGAACTATAATTCACCCCTCCACTTT.

Concerning this clonotype itself: A much larger clone is a single base away; this may be a read error. The CDR3 carries no conserved terminal phenylalanine or tryptophan, so it likely arises from a read error. This chain links TRBV6-2 or TRBV6-3 with TRBJ2-6; no reliable D call. CDR3 length: 15 residues. CDR1 MNHEY and CDR2 SVGEGT come from the germline V gene. Trimming left V 3 bases short and J 2 bases short, with 8 bases between. The CDR3 DNA reads TGTGCCAGCAGTTATCCGGCAGCTGGGGCCAACGTCCTGACTCTC. It codes for CASSYPAAGANVLTL.